The 6 T cell receptor beta chains reported below all come from one sample, sequenced in a study of T cell responses to AZD1222 COVID-19 vaccine. Profiling relied on immunoSEQ multiplex PCR, and the TCRdb table lists in-frame clones only, not all of them. There are some 99,000 clones in the sample; 88% occur only once, and roughly 15% lies in the top ten. The sample was peripheral blood, taken 28 days after the second AZD1222 dose. The receptors shown here come from an adult who received the AZD1222 COVID-19 vaccine.

The DNA of the CDR3 is TGTGCCAGCAGCTTAGGGTGGACAAGATTCGGGGATACGCAGTATTTT. As protein: CASSLGWTRFGDTQYF. V gene TRBV7-2 combines with J gene TRBJ2-3, with D perhaps TRBD1 (5 bases). The length of the CDR3 is 16 residues. V was clipped by 1 base and J by 6 bases, with 17 bases between them. Germline V gene sequence: CDR1 SGHTA, CDR2 FQGNSA. Full variable domain (outside the CDR3, taken from reference TRBV7-2 and TRBJ2-3): GAGVSQSPSNKVTEKGKDVELRCDPISGHTALYWYRQSLGQGLEFLIYFQGNSAPDKSGLPSDRFSAERTGGSVSTLTIQRTQQEDSAVYLCASSLGWTRFGDTQYFGPGTRLTVL.

The J gene is TRBJ2-2, the V gene TRBV12-5; weak D call: TRBD2 (6 bases). CDR3 size: 16 residues. V gave up 5 bases and J gave up 2 bases, with 15 bases separating them. Germline V lookup: CDR1 LGHNT, CDR2 FRNRAP. DNA for the CDR3: TGTGCTAGTGGTGGTGTGGGACTCCTTAACACCGGGGAGCTGTTTTTT. This encodes CASGGVGLLNTGELFF.

In DNA, the CDR3 is TGTGCCAGCAGCCCCTTGGAGGATACGCAGTATTTT. Amino acid sequence: CASSPLEDTQYF. The rearrangement uses TRBV7-9 and TRBJ2-3; D is uncertain. The CDR3 sequence is 12 residues long. Trimming removed 5 bases at V and 6 bases at J, with 9 bases between. CDR1 is SEHNR, CDR2 FQNEAQ, per germline (reference sequence).

The J gene is TRBJ2-1, the V gene TRBV30; D might be TRBD1 or TRBD2, each matching 5 bases. The CDR3 is made up of 13 amino acids. Germline loops: CDR1 GTSNPN, CDR2 SVGIG (reference sequence). V was clipped by 0 bases and J by 7 bases, with 10 bases between them. The CDR3 DNA reads TGTGCCTGGAGTGTACCCTGGGGGAATGAGCAGTTCTTC. It encodes CAWSVPWGNEQFF.

The chain recombines TRBV4-2 with TRBJ1-1; TRBD1 is a possible D gene (5 bases). CDR3 length: 14 amino acids. The ends were cut back, 1 base at V and 1 base at J, with 7 bases in the middle. Germline CDR1 LGHNA, CDR2 YNFKEQ. The CDR3 DNA sequence: TGTGCCAGCAGCCAAGCGGGGGGGAACACTGAAGCTTTCTTT. Its translation: CASSQAGGNTEAFF.

CDR3 amino acids: CASREGGLYEQYF. DNA for the CDR3: TGTGCCAGCAGGGAGGGAGGTCTCTACGAGCAGTACTTC. The V gene is TRBV28, the J gene TRBJ2-7; weak D call: TRBD2 (6 bases). The CDR3 runs to 13 residues. Germline V CDR1 and CDR2: MDHEN, SYDVKM. Trimming pared 6 bases from V and 3 bases from J, leaving 12 bases between.